This T cell receptor beta chain originates from a study of siplizumab effects on memory and regulatory T cells. With regard to this clone: Its antigen is unidentified.

Findings and limits, study-wide: Alloreactive sequences whose origin lay in unstimulated CD4+ memory cells were significantly reduced by siplizumab.

The assay was immunoSEQ multiplex PCR, and TCRdb's table has in-frame clones only and misses some. Of approximately 100,000 clones listed, 91% are singletons. The CDR3 runs 12 residues. The ends were cut back, 3 bases at V and 7 bases at J, with 7 bases in the middle. In germline, CDR1 is MDHEN, CDR2 SYDVKM. The rearrangement links TRBV28 to TRBJ2-1; D ambiguous. This receptor was taken from a human donor in good health. Some clones in this sample may be carry-over from other donors' samples. The sample consisted of CD4+ T cells sorted from blood. CDR3 sequence (DNA): TGTGCCAGCAGTTTTGAAAGGAATGAGCAGTTCTTC. Residues: CASSFERNEQFF.